This T cell receptor beta chain appears in the sequencing data of a study of vaccination and CD4 T cells after COVID-19. Study in general: There were six male and four female convalescents, and two of them were Hispanic.

This clonotype was seen a handful of times. Its target is not known. Treatment noted: approximately nine-day PBMC culture with coronavirus spike peptide pools or control peptides (ViraFEST assay). Fresh medium (containing IL-2) replaced half the medium on days 3 and 7. Oncomine TCR Beta short-read sequencing was applied to DNA from cultured CD4+ T cells. MiXCR, run by TCRdb on the PCR reads, gives a single entry per CDR3 protein. The sample records 13,000 to 15,000 distinct CDR3 sequences, roughly 50% being singletons. The source is a human donor who had recovered from COVID-19. Sequenced sample: CD4+ T cells from blood, cultured in vitro.

CDR3 DNA sequence: TGTGCCAGCAGTTTAGCAGGGACTGTAGCCAAAAACATTCAGTACTTC. It specifies CASSLAGTVAKNIQYF. The genes are TRBV28 and TRBJ2-4; D may be TRBD2 (6 bases). The CDR3 extends over 16 amino acids. V lost 2 bases and J 0 bases, leaving 11 bases between the germline ends. The germline gives CDR1 MDHEN, CDR2 SYDVKM.